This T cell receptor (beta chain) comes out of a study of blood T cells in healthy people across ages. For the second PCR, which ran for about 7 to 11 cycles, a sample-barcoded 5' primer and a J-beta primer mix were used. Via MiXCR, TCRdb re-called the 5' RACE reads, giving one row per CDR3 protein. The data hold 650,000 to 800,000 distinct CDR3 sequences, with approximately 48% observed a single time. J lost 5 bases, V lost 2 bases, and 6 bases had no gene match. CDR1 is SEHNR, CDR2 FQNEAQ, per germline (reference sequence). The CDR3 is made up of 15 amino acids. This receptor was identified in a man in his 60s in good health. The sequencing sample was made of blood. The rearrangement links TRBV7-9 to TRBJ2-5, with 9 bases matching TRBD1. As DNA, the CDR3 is TGTGCCAGCAGCTTAAGGGACAGGGAGGGCGAGACCCAGTACTTC. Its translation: CASSLRDREGETQYF.